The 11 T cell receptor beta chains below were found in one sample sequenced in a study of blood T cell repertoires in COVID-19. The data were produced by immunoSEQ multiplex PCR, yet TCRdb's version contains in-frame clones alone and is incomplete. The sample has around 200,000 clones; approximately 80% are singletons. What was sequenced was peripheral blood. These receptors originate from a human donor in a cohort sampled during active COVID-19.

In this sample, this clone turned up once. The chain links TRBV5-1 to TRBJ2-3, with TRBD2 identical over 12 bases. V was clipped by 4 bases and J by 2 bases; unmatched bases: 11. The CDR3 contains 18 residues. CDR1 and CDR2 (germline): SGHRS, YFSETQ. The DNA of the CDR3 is TGCGCCAGCAGCCCCCGGCTAGCGGGGGGGGAGGTCACAGATACGCAGTATTTT. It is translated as CASSPRLAGGEVTDTQYF.

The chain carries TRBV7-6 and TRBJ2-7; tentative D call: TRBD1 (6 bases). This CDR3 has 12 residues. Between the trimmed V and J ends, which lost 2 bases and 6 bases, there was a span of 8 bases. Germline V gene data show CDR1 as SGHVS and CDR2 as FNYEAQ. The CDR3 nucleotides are TGTGCCAGCAGCTTACTAGGGGGCGAGCAGTACTTC. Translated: CASSLLGGEQYF.

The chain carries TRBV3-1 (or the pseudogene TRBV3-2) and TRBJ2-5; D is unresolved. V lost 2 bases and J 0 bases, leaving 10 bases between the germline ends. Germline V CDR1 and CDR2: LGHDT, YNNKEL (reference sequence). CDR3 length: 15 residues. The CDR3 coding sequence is TGTGCCAGCAGCCAAAATGCCCGGGACCAAGAGACCCAGTACTTC. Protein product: CASSQNARDQETQYF.

The CDR3 coding sequence is TGTGCCAGCAGCTTTGACGGGGGACGCAGCGACGAGCAGTACTTC. Protein product: CASSFDGGRSDEQYF. J is TRBJ2-7 and V is TRBV13, with D possibly matching TRBD2 (6 bases). V shed 3 bases and J shed 5 bases, with 17 bases lying between them. The germline CDR1 and CDR2 sequences are PRHDT and FYEKMQ (reference sequence). CDR3 length equals 15 residues.

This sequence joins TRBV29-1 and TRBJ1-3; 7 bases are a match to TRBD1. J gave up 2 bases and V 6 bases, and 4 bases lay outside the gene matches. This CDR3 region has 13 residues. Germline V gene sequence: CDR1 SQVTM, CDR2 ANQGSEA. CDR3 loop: CSVVGQTGNTIYF. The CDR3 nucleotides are TGCAGCGTGGTGGGACAGACTGGAAACACCATATATTTT.

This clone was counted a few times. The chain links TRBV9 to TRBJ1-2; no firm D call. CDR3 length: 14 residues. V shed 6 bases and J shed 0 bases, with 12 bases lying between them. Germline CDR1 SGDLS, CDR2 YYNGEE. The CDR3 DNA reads TGTGCCAGCACTGAAGCATTAGCTAACTATGGCTACACCTTC. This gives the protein CASTEALANYGYTF.

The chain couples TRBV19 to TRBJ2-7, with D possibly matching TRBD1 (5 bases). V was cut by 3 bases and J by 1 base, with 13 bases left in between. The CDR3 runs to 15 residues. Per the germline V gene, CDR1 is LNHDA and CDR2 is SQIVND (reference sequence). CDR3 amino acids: CASSIELGPSYEQYF. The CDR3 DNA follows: TGTGCCAGTAGTATCGAACTGGGGCCTTCCTACGAGCAGTACTTC. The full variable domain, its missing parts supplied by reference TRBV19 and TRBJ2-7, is DGGITQSPKYLFRKEGQNVTLSCEQNLNHDAMYWYRQDPGQGLRLIYYSQIVNDFQKGDIAEGYSVSREKKESFPLTVTSAQKNPTAFYLCASSIELGPSYEQYFGPGTRLTVT.

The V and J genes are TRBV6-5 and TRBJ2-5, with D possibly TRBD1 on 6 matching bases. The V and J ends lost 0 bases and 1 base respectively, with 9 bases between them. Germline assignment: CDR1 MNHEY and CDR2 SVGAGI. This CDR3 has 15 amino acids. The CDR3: CASSYSTGIQETQYF. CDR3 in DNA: TGTGCCAGCAGTTACTCCACAGGGATCCAAGAGACCCAGTACTTC.

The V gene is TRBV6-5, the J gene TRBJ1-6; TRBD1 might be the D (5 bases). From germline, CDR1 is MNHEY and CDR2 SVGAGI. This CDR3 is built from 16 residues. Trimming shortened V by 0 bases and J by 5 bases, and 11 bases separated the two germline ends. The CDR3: CASSYSRAHHNSPLHF. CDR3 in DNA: TGTGCCAGCAGTTACTCCAGGGCGCATCATAATTCACCCCTCCACTTT.

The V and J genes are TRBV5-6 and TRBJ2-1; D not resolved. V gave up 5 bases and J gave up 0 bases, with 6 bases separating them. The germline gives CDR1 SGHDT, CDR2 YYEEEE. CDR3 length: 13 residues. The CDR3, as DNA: TGTGCCAGCAGTTCTAGCTCCTACAATGAGCAGTTCTTC. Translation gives CASSSSSYNEQFF.

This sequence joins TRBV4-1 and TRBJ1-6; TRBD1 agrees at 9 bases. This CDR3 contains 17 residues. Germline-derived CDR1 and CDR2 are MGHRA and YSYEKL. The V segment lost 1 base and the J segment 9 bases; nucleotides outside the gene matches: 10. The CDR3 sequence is CASSQGGFRDRASPLHF. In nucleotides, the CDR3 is TGCGCCAGCAGCCAAGGCGGGTTTCGGGACAGGGCTTCACCCCTCCACTTT.